Following are 20 T cell receptor beta chains from one sample sequenced in a study of T cells in Graves' hyperthyroidism and ophthalmopathy. It was RNA transcripts that yielded the amplified TCR beta CDR3 regions. A first-round RT-PCR of the TCR CDR3 used the HTBI primer set. From the multiplex PCR reads, TCRdb called clonotypes with MiXCR, one entry per CDR3 protein. The sample contains about 420,000 distinct CDR3 sequences, less than 20% of which appear only once. Source material: blood. The receptor source for this set is a young woman with Graves' hyperthyroidism.

With respect to this clonotype: A much larger clonotype is one base distant, so this may be a read error. The rearrangement links TRBV12-3 or TRBV12-4 to TRBJ2-7; 7 bases agree with TRBD2. This CDR3 has 14 amino acids. V lost 3 bases and J lost 7; bases outside the gene matches: 9. The CDR3 here is CASSFGLTSHEQYF. The CDR3 bases are TGTGCCAGCAGTTTCGGTCTGACTAGCCATGAGCAGTACTTC.

This rearrangement joins TRBV12-3 or TRBV12-4 to TRBJ1-6; D is possibly TRBD1 (6 bases). Trimming pared 7 bases from V and 7 bases from J, leaving 17 bases between. This CDR3 has 15 residues. The chain's CDR3 is CASTYGGQLNSPLHF. CDR3 coding DNA: TGTGCCAGCACCTACGGAGGACAGCTGAATTCACCCCTCCACTTT.

This clonotype was detected many times. The chain links TRBV6-1 to TRBJ1-5, with D uncertain. V gave up 4 bases and J gave up 6 bases, with 7 bases separating them. Per the germline V gene, CDR1 is MNHNS and CDR2 is SASEGT. There are 12 residues in the CDR3. For the CDR3, the DNA is TGTGCCAGCAGTGTCCGATTTCAGCCCCAGCATTTT. Its translation is CASSVRFQPQHF.

This clonotype was picked up a small number of times. V and J are TRBV5-8 and TRBJ2-1; tentative D call: TRBD1 (5 bases). Trimming took 4 bases from V and 7 from J, leaving 9 bases between them. This CDR3 contains 12 residues. Germline V CDR1 and CDR2: SGHTS, YDEGEE. The CDR3 nucleotides are TGTGCCAGCAGCGCGGCAGGGAATGAGCAGTTCTTC. Residues: CASSAAGNEQFF.

In this sample, this clonotype turned up many times. The chain carries TRBV6-2 or TRBV6-3 and TRBJ2-2; D unresolved. This CDR3 is 17 amino acids long. Germline V lookup: CDR1 MNHEY, CDR2 SVGEGT. Trimming left V 7 bases short and J 6 bases short, with 24 bases between. Here the CDR3 DNA reads TGTGCCAGCAACGTGTTAGGACCCACGGCTCTGGCCGGGGAGCTGTTTTTT. It is translated as CASNVLGPTALAGELFF.

A word on this clonotype: A read error may be the cause here, since a much bigger clone is one base away. This sequence joins TRBV20-1 and TRBJ2-7; D gene uncertain. The CDR3 consists of 14 residues. V was shortened by 6 bases and J by 0 bases, with 15 bases between the two germline ends. Germline CDR1 and CDR2: DFQATT and SNEGSKA (reference sequence). CDR3 sequence (DNA): TGCAGTGCCCCCTGGGTGGGTAGCTCCTACGAGCAGTACTTC. Its translation: CSAPWVGSSYEQYF.

This clonotype came up a few times. The chain recombines TRBV12-3 or TRBV12-4 with TRBJ2-6; unclear D gene. CDR3 length: 13 residues. Trimming left V 5 bases short and J 3 bases short, with 5 bases between. The CDR3 coding sequence is TGTGCCAGCAGTAGTGGTGGGGCCAACGTCCTGACTTTC. Translating it yields CASSSGGANVLTF.

This clonotype occurred a few times. V gene TRBV19 combines with J gene TRBJ1-5; D gene ambiguous. CDR1 is LNHDA and CDR2 is SQIVND in the germline V gene (reference sequence). With 9 bases removed from V and 0 bases from J, the gap between germline ends came to 18 bases. This CDR3 comprises 16 residues. The chain's CDR3 is CASRKFPGSSNQPQHF. The CDR3 coding sequence is TGTGCCAGCAGAAAGTTCCCCGGGAGTAGCAATCAGCCCCAGCATTTT. The full variable domain, rest sourced from reference TRBV19 and TRBJ1-5, is DGGITQSPKYLFRKEGQNVTLSCEQNLNHDAMYWYRQDPGQGLRLIYYSQIVNDFQKGDIAEGYSVSREKKESFPLTVTSAQKNPTAFYLCASRKFPGSSNQPQHFGDGTRLSIL.

The chain is built from TRBV7-3 and TRBJ1-1; 9 positions agree with TRBD1. The CDR3 sequence is 15 residues long. V was clipped by 5 bases and J by 0 bases; unmatched bases: 4. The V gene's germline CDR1 is SGHTA and CDR2 FQGTGA. The CDR3 DNA is TGTGCCAGCAGCCCGACAGGGGGATTGAACACTGAAGCTTTCTTT. The encoded protein is CASSPTGGLNTEAFF.

V and J are TRBV7-3 and TRBJ2-7; a possible D gene is TRBD1 (5 bases). Germline V lookup: CDR1 SGHTA, CDR2 FQGTGA. The ends were cut back, 4 bases at V and 0 bases at J, with 10 bases in the middle. The length of the CDR3 is 14 residues. In nucleotides, the CDR3 is TGTGCCAGCAGCTATCTAGGGGTCTCCTACGAGCAGTACTTC. Amino acids: CASSYLGVSYEQYF.

This clonotype was detected ten times or more. The V call is TRBV20-1, the J call TRBJ2-4; 9 bases are a match to TRBD1. CDR1 is DFQATT and CDR2 is SNEGSKA in the germline V gene (reference sequence). V gave up 5 bases and J gave up 1 base; unmatched junction bases: 6. The CDR3 covers 15 residues. CDR3: CSAGGTGKAKNIQYF. CDR3 sequence (DNA): TGCAGTGCTGGGGGGACAGGGAAGGCCAAAAACATTCAGTACTTC.

The chain employs TRBV20-1 and TRBJ1-1; D is perhaps TRBD1 (5 bases). The germline V gene encodes CDR1 DFQATT and CDR2 SNEGSKA (reference sequence). V was trimmed by 2 bases and J by 1 base, leaving 14 bases between them. CDR3 length equals 15 residues. The CDR3 reads CSARSWGAGNTEAFF. CDR3 DNA: TGCAGTGCTAGATCGTGGGGCGCTGGGAACACTGAAGCTTTCTTT.

The table lists this clonotype with many counts. The gene calls are TRBV2 and TRBJ2-1; TRBD2 agrees at 8 bases. CDR1 is SNHLY, CDR2 FYNNEI, per germline. Germline trimming cut 6 bases from V and 5 bases from J; bases unmatched to any gene: 12. This CDR3 is 16 amino acids long. Here the CDR3 DNA reads TGTGCCAGCAGCGGCGGGGGGACGTGGGCGAACAATGAGCAGTTCTTC. This gives the protein CASSGGGTWANNEQFF.

This clonotype has ten or more counts. The chain joins TRBV2 to TRBJ2-1; the match to TRBD2 covers 7 bases. V was pared by 4 bases and J by 3 bases, with 9 bases of the junction left unmatched. Germline lookup yields CDR1 SNHLY and CDR2 FYNNEI. CDR3 length equals 16 residues. The CDR3 loop is CASSAASGGIYNEQFF. DNA of the CDR3: TGTGCCAGCAGTGCAGCTAGCGGAGGGATCTACAATGAGCAGTTCTTC.

The J gene is TRBJ2-4, the V gene TRBV20-1; TRBD2 aligns across 16 bases. Germline CDR1 is DFQATT and CDR2 is SNEGSKA (reference sequence). This CDR3 contains 19 residues. The junction had 12 bases not matched to a gene; V was cut back by 4 bases and J by 3 bases. The CDR3: CSATQPGLAGGPGKNIQYF. CDR3 nucleotides: TGCAGTGCTACACAGCCGGGACTAGCGGGAGGGCCGGGCAAAAACATTCAGTACTTC.

This chain joins TRBV28 and TRBJ2-4; 14 bases align to TRBD2. V shed 7 bases, J shed 1 base, and the junction held 6 bases outside the gene matches. Germline assignment: CDR1 MDHEN and CDR2 SYDVKM. CDR3 length: 17 amino acids. CDR3 nucleotides: TGTGCCAGCACGACTAGCGGGAGGGCCTGGGCCAAAAACATTCAGTACTTC. As protein: CASTTSGRAWAKNIQYF.

The gene calls are TRBV19 and TRBJ2-2; tentative D call: TRBD2 (5 bases). The V and J ends lost 2 bases and 7 bases respectively, with 11 bases between them. CDR3 size: 14 residues. Germline V gene lookup returns CDR1 LNHDA and CDR2 SQIVND (reference sequence). The CDR3 DNA is TGTGCCAGTAGTATATATCCCGGGAACGGGGAGCTGTTTTTT. Its protein is CASSIYPGNGELFF.

This rearrangement joins TRBV5-4 to TRBJ1-1; 9 bases map to TRBD1. CDR3 length equals 15 residues. V lost 2 bases to trimming and J lost 3 bases; unmatched junction nucleotides: 5. Looked up from germline, CDR1 is SGHNT and CDR2 is YYREEE (reference sequence). The CDR3 region has the DNA TGTGCCAGCAGCTTTATCCGGACAGGGGACACTGAAGCTTTCTTT. Amino acid sequence: CASSFIRTGDTEAFF. Full variable domain (remainder filled in from reference TRBV5-4 and TRBJ1-1): ETGVTQSPTHLIKTRGQQVTLRCSSQSGHNTVSWYQQALGQGPQFIFQYYREEENGRGNFPPRFSGLQFPNYSSELNVNALELDDSALYLCASSFIRTGDTEAFFGQGTRLTVV.

This clonotype was counted at least ten times. The chain has TRBV20-1 and TRBJ2-7; 14 bases align to TRBD2. V was clipped by 3 bases and J by 5 bases; unmatched bases: 3. The CDR3 sequence is 14 residues long. CDR1 and CDR2 (germline): DFQATT, SNEGSKA (reference sequence). The CDR3 coding sequence is TGCAGTGCTAGGGGACTAGCGGGGGTCAACGAGCAGTACTTC. Its translation is CSARGLAGVNEQYF.

This clonotype was detected only a few times. V is TRBV6-6 and J is TRBJ2-1; the D is unclear. Trimming shortened V by 0 bases and J by 7 bases, and 10 bases separated the two germline ends. The germline V gene has CDR1 MNHNY and CDR2 SVGAGI (reference sequence). The CDR3 is 14 residues long. As DNA, the CDR3 is TGTGCCAGCAGTTACTCATCTAGTAAGAATGAGCAGTTCTTC. As protein: CASSYSSSKNEQFF.